Below, one T cell receptor beta chain is given with its context. What it binds is not known. The sample comes from a study of cytomegalovirus exposure and HLA in healthy donors. Points from the study as a whole: The study put roughly 160 TCR beta chains on its list as cytomegalovirus-associated. In a later analysis, TCR beta V- and J-gene trimming was associated with a missense DCLRE1C variant. The study carried out a later analysis of TCR beta sequences. It associated 15,000 to 20,000 of them with specific HLA alleles at a false discovery rate of 0.05.

V lost 0 bases and J 6 bases, leaving 18 bases between the germline ends. The V gene's germline CDR1 is GTSNPN and CDR2 SVGIG (reference sequence). This CDR3 has 15 amino acids. With 60 Vbeta and 13 Jbeta primers, the PCR was carried out. Data came from immunoSEQ multiplex PCR; TCRdb stores just in-frame clones and leaves some out. The table records around 150,000 clones, about four fifths of them present only once. Specimen: PBMCs. This receptor was obtained from a male donor in good health and CMV-seropositive. This chain uses TRBV30 with TRBJ2-7, with D possibly matching TRBD1 (7 bases). In nucleotides, the CDR3 is TGTGCCTGGAGTGTACGTTCGGGGACAGCGGGCGAGCAGTACTTC. This encodes CAWSVRSGTAGEQYF.